These 9 T cell receptor beta chains were all obtained from the same sample, sequenced in a study of PD-L1 blockade in urothelial cancer. The time point was: pretreatment peripheral blood. The method was immunoSEQ multiplex PCR; TCRdb's version includes in-frame clones alone and lacks a portion of them. This sample yields 84,000 or so clones, of which more than 75% are seen a single time; approximately 15% belongs to the top ten. This material consisted of PBMCs, taken around atezolizumab (anti-PD-L1) treatment. The receptor set was obtained from a man between 60 and 70 years old with urothelial cancer.

The chain joins TRBV9 to TRBJ1-3, with unresolved D. Between the trimmed V and J ends, which lost 0 bases and 1 base, there was a span of 2 bases. CDR3 length equals 13 residues. The germline V gene has CDR1 SGDLS and CDR2 YYNGEE. CDR3 bases: TGTGCCAGCAGCGTAGCGTCTGGAAACACCATATATTTT. This codes for CASSVASGNTIYF. Combining the CDR3 with reference TRBV9 and TRBJ1-3 gives the whole variable domain DSGVTQTPKHLITATGQRVTLRCSPRSGDLSVYWYQQSLDQGLQFLIQYYNGEERAKGNILERFSAQQFPDLHSELNLSSLELGDSALYFCASSVASGNTIYFGEGSWLTVV.

The chain uses TRBV4-1 and TRBJ2-5, with a tentative D call TRBD1 (6 bases). The CDR3 length is 16 residues. CDR1 and CDR2 (germline): MGHRA, YSYEKL. V lost 3 bases, J lost 6 bases, and 20 bases lay in between. Written as DNA, the CDR3 is TGCGCCAGCAGCCATACGGAACTACAGGGTTCCAAGACCCAGTACTTC. It translates to CASSHTELQGSKTQYF.

V gene TRBV27 combines with J gene TRBJ1-3; a weak D match, TRBD1 (6 bases). V gave up 1 base and J gave up 0 bases, with 10 bases separating them. From germline, CDR1 is MNHEY and CDR2 SMNVEV (reference sequence). CDR3 length: 16 residues. CDR3 protein: CASSLLGGDSGNTIYF. CDR3 sequence (DNA): TGTGCCAGCAGTTTATTAGGGGGGGACTCTGGAAACACCATATATTTT.

This chain links TRBV27 with TRBJ1-3; TRBD1 agrees at 8 bases. CDR1 MNHEY and CDR2 SMNVEV come from the germline V gene (reference sequence). The CDR3 consists of 15 residues. The V segment lost 6 bases and the J segment 4 bases; nucleotides outside the gene matches: 8. This chain's CDR3 is CASRRTGHYGNTIYF. DNA of the CDR3: TGTGCCAGCAGGAGGACAGGGCACTACGGAAACACCATATATTTT.

The CDR3: CASSGQTGTGGIDTQYF. DNA for the CDR3: TGTGCCAGCAGCGGACAAACCGGGACAGGGGGCATAGATACGCAGTATTTT. The J gene is TRBJ2-3, the V gene TRBV7-9, with TRBD1 identical over 12 bases. CDR1 is SEHNR and CDR2 is FQNEAQ in the germline V gene (reference sequence). This CDR3 contains 17 residues. V lost 5 bases to trimming and J lost 5 bases; unmatched junction nucleotides: 11.

V usage is TRBV4-3 and J usage is TRBJ2-1, with 8 bases aligning to TRBD2. J gave up 6 bases and V 4 bases, and 11 bases lay outside the gene matches. Germline loops: CDR1 LGHNA, CDR2 YSLEER. There are 16 residues in the CDR3. The CDR3 reads CASSLFGLARFNEQFF. The CDR3 nucleotides are TGCGCCAGCAGCCTCTTCGGACTAGCTAGGTTCAATGAGCAGTTCTTC.

This clone appeared once. The chain employs TRBV4-3 and TRBJ2-7; TRBD1 matches at 8 bases. Germline V gene data show CDR1 as LGHNA and CDR2 as YSLEER. This CDR3 region has 15 residues. V was clipped by 1 base and J by 4 bases; unmatched bases: 6. CDR3 DNA sequence: TGCGCCAGCAGCCAAGGGACAGGGAAGGGGTACGAGCAGTACTTC. Amino acid sequence: CASSQGTGKGYEQYF.

The CDR3 DNA is TGTGCCAGCAGCCAGGGGACAGTTAGCAATCAGCCCCAGCATTTT. The encoded protein is CASSQGTVSNQPQHF. The rearrangement uses TRBV7-9 and TRBJ1-5, with TRBD1 matching over 7 bases. Trimming removed 5 bases from V and 0 bases from J; junction bases left unmatched: 4. The CDR3 consists of 15 residues. The germline V gene has CDR1 SEHNR and CDR2 FQNEAQ (reference sequence). The whole variable domain, remainder taken from reference TRBV7-9 and TRBJ1-5, is DTGVSQNPRHKITKRGQNVTFRCDPISEHNRLYWYRQTLGQGPEFLTYFQNEAQLEKSRLLSDRFSAERPKGSFSTLEIQRTEQGDSAMYLCASSQGTVSNQPQHFGDGTRLSIL.

The rearrangement joins TRBV28 to TRBJ1-3, with TRBD1 as a possible D gene (5 bases). V was clipped by 8 bases and J by 0 bases, with 8 bases between them. The CDR3 spans 13 residues. Germline values: CDR1 MDHEN, CDR2 SYDVKM. This CDR3 is CASGGGSGNTIYF. The CDR3 DNA reads as TGTGCCAGCGGGGGAGGCTCTGGAAACACCATATATTTT.